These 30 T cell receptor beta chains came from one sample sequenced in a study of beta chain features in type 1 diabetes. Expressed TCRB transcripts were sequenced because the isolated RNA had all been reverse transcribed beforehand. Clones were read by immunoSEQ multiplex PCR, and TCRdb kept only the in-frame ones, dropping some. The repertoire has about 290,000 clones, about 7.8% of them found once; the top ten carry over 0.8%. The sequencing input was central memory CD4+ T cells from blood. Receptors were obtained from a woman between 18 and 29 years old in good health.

The CDR3 here is CASSYSQGSGTEAFF. The CDR3 nucleotides are TGTGCCAGCAGTTACTCGCAGGGGAGCGGCACTGAAGCTTTCTTT. The chain carries TRBV6-6 and TRBJ1-1, with D possibly TRBD1 on 6 matching bases. The CDR3 runs 15 residues. Trimming shortened V by 0 bases and J by 4 bases, and 12 bases separated the two germline ends. Germline V gives CDR1 MNHNY, CDR2 SVGAGI (reference sequence).

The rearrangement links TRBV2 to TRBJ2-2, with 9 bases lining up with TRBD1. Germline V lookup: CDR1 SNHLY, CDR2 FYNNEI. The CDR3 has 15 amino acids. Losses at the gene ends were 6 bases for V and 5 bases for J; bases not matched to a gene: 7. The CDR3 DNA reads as TGTGCCAGCAGAGTGGACAGGGGATGGACCGGGGAGCTGTTTTTT. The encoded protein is CASRVDRGWTGELFF. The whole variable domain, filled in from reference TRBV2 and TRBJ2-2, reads EPEVTQTPSHQVTQMGQEVILRCVPISNHLYFYWYRQILGQKVEFLVSFYNNEISEKSEIFDDQFSVERPDGSNFTLKIRSTKLEDSAMYFCASRVDRGWTGELFFGEGSRLTVL.

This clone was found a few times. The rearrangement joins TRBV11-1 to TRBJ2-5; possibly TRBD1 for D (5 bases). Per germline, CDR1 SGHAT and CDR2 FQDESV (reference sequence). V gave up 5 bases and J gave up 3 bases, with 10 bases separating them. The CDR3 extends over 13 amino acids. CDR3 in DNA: TGTGCCAGCAGCCGTGACAGTAAAGAGACCCAGTACTTC. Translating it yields CASSRDSKETQYF.

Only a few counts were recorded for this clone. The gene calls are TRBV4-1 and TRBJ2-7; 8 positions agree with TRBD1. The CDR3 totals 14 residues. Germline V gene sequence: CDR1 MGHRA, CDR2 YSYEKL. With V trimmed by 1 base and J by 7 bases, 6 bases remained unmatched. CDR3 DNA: TGCGCCAGCAGCCAAGTTTCTCGGACAGGGGAGCAGTACGTC. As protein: CASSQVSRTGEQYV.

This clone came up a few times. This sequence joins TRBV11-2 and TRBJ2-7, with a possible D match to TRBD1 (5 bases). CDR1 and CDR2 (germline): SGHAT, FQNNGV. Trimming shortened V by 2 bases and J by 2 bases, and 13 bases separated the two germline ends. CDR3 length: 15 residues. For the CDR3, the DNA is TGTGCCAGCAGCTTAACCTCAGGGCCTGCCTACGAGCAGTACGTC. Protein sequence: CASSLTSGPAYEQYV.

The CDR3 here is CASSPDRLNTEAFF. The CDR3 region has the DNA TGCGCCAGCAGCCCGGACAGATTGAACACTGAAGCTTTCTTT. The chain couples TRBV5-1 to TRBJ1-1, with D perhaps matching TRBD1 (6 bases). This CDR3 contains 14 residues. Germline V gene sequence: CDR1 SGHRS, CDR2 YFSETQ. V was pared by 4 bases and J by 0 bases, with 10 bases between.

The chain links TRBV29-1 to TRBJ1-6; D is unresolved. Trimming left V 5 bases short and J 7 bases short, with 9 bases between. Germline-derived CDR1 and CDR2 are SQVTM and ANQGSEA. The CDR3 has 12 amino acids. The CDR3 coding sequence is TGCAGCGTTCAAGCTGAGAATTCACCCCTCCACTTT. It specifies CSVQAENSPLHF.

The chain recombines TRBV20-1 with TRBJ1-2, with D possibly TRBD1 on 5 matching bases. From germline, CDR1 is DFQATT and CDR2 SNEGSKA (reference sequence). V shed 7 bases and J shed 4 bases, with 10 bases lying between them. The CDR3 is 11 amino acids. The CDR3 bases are TGCAGTGAGGACAAATCCTATGGCTACACCTTC. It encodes CSEDKSYGYTF.

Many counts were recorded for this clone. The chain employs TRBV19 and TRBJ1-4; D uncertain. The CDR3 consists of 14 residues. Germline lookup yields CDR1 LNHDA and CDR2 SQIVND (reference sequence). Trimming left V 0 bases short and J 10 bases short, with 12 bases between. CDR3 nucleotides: TGTGCCAGTAGTATAGATCACGGCTACGGAAAACTGTTTTTT. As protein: CASSIDHGYGKLFF.

The CDR3 DNA follows: TGTGCCACCAGCAGAGAAAGCGCGGGACCTGGTGGGGATGGCTACACCTTC. It is translated as CATSRESAGPGGDGYTF. The chain recombines TRBV15 with TRBJ1-2, with D tentatively TRBD1 (5 bases). V was pared by 0 bases and J by 6 bases, with 20 bases between. CDR3 length: 17 residues. Germline V gene lookup returns CDR1 LNHNV and CDR2 YYDKDF (reference sequence).

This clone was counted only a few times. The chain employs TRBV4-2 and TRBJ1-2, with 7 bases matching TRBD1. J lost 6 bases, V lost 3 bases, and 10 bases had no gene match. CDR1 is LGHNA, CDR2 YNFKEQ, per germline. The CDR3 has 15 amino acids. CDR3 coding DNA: TGTGCCAGCAGCCAGCGGACAGGCTTGTTCGATGGCTACACCTTC. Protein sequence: CASSQRTGLFDGYTF.

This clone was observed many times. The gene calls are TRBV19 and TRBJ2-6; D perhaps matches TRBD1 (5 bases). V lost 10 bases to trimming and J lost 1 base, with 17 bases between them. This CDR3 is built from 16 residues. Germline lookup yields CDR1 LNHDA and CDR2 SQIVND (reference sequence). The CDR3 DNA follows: TGTGCCACCGTCGACAGCAGGTCTTCTGGGGCCAACGTCCTGACTTTC. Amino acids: CATVDSRSSGANVLTF.

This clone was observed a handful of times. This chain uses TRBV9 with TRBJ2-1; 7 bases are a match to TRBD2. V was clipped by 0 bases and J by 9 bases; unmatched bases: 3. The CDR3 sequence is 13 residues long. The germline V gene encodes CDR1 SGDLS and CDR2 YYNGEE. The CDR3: CASSVAPGGEQFF. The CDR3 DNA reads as TGTGCCAGCAGCGTAGCTCCGGGGGGTGAGCAGTTCTTC. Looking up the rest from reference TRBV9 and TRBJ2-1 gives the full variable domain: DSGVTQTPKHLITATGQRVTLRCSPRSGDLSVYWYQQSLDQGLQFLIQYYNGEERAKGNILERFSAQQFPDLHSELNLSSLELGDSALYFCASSVAPGGEQFFGPGTRLTVL.

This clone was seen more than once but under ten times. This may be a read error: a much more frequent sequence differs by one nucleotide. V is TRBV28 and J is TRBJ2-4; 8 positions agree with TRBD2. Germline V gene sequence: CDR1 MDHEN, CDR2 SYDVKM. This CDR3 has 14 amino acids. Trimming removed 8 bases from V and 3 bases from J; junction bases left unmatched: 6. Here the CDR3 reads CASGIRGGKNIQYF. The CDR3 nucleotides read TGTGCCAGCGGCATCCGGGGGGGCAAAAACATTCAGTACTTC.

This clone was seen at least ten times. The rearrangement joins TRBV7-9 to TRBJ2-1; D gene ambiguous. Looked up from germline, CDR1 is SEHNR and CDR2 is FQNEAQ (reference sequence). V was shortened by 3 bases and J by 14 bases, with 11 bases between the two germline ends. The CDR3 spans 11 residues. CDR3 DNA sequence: TGTGCCAGCAGCTTGAATCTGGTAAAGTTCTTC. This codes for CASSLNLVKFF.

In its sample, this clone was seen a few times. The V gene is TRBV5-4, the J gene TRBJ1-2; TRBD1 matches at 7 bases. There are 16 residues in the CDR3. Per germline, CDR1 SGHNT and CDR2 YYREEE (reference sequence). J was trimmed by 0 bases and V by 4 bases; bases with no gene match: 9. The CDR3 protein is CASSRSRDRANYGYTF. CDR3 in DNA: TGTGCCAGCAGCAGGAGCCGGGACAGAGCTAACTATGGCTACACCTTC.

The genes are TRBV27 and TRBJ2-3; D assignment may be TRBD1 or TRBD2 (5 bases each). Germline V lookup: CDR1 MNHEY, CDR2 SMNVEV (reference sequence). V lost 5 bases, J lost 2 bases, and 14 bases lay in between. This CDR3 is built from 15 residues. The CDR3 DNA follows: TGTGCCAGCAGTCCGTCAGGGACCGACACAGATACGCAGTATTTT. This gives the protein CASSPSGTDTDTQYF.

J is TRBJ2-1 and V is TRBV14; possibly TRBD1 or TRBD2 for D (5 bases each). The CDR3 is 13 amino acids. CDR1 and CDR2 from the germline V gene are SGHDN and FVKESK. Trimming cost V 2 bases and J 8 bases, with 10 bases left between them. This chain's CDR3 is CASSQLLGDEQFF. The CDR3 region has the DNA TGTGCCAGCAGCCAACTCCTGGGGGATGAGCAGTTCTTC.

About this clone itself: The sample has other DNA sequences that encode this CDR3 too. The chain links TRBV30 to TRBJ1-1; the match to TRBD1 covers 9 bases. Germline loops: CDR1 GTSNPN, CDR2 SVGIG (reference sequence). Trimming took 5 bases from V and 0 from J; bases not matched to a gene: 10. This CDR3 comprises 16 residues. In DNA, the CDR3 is TGTGCCTGGGGCCCTGGACAGGGGCGGATGAACACTGAAGCTTTCTTT. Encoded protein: CAWGPGQGRMNTEAFF.

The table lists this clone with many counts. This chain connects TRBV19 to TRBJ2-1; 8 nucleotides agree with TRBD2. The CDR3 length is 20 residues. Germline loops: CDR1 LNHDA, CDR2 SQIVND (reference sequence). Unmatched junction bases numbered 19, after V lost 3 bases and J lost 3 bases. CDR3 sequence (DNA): TGTGCCAGTAGTATCACCGCCCCTGTATTAGCGGGGACGATCTACAATGAGCAGTTCTTC. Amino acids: CASSITAPVLAGTIYNEQFF.

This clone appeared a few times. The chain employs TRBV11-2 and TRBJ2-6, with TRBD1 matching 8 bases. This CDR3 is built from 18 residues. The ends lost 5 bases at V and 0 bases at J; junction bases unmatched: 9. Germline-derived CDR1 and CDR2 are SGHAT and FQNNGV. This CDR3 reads CASSLRQGSLSGANVLTF. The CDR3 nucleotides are TGTGCCAGCAGCCTCCGACAGGGGAGCCTCTCTGGGGCCAACGTCCTGACTTTC.

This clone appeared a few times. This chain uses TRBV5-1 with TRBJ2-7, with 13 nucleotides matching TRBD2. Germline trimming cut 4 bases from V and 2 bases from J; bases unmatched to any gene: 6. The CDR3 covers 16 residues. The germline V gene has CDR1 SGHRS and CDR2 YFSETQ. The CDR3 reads CASSRGGTSGTYEQYF. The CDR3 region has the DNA TGCGCCAGCAGCCGGGGCGGGACTAGCGGGACCTACGAGCAGTACTTC.

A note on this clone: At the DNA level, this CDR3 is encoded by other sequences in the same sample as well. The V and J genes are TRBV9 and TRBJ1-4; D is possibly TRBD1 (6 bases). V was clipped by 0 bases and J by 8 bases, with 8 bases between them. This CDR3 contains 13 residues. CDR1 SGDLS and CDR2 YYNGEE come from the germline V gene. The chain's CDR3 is CASSVEQGEKLFF. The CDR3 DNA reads TGTGCCAGCAGCGTAGAACAGGGCGAAAAACTGTTTTTT.

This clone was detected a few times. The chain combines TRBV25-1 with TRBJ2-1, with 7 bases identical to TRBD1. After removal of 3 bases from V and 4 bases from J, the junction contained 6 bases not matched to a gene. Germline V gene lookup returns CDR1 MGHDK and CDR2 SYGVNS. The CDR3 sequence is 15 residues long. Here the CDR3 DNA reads TGTGCCAGCAGTGACTGGGACAGCCTATACAATGAGCAGTTCTTC. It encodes CASSDWDSLYNEQFF. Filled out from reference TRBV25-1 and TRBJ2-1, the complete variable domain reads EADIYQTPRYLVIGTGKKITLECSQTMGHDKMYWYQQDPGMELHLIHYSYGVNSTEKGDLSSESTVSRIRTEHFPLTLESARPSHTSQYLCASSDWDSLYNEQFFGPGTRLTVL.

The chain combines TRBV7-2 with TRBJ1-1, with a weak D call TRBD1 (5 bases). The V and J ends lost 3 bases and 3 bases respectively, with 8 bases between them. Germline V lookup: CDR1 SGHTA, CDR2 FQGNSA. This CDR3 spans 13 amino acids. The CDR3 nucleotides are TGTGCCAGCAGCTTCTTACAGGACACTGAAGCTTTCTTT. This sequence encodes CASSFLQDTEAFF.

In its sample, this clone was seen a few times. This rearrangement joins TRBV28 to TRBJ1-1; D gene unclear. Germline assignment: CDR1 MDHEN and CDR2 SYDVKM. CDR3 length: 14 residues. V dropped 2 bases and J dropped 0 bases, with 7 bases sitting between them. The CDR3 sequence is CASSLVDLNTEAFF. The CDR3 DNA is TGTGCCAGCAGTTTAGTCGATCTGAACACTGAAGCTTTCTTT.

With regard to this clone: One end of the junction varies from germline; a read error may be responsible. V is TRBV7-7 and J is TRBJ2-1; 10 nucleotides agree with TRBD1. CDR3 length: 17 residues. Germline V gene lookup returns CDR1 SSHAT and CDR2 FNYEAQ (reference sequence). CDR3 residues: CASSLRSRDRGFDEQFF. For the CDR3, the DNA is TGTGCTAGCAGCTTACGGTCCCGGGACAGGGGATTTGATGAGCAGTTCTTC.

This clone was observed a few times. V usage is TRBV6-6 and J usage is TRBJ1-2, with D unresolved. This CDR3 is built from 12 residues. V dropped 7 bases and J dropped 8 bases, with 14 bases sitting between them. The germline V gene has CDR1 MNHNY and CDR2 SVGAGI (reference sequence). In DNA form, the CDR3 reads TGTGCCAGCACCAACGGCAGGTTGGGCTACACCTTC. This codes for CASTNGRLGYTF.

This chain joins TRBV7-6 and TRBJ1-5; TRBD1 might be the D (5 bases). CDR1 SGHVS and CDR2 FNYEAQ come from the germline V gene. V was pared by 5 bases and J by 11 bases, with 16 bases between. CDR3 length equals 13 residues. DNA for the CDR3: TGTGCCAGCAGCCCCGAATCGGGAGGGGCCCAGCATTTT. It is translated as CASSPESGGAQHF. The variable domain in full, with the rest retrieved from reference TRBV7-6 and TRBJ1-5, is GAGVSQSPRYKVTKRGQDVALRCDPISGHVSLYWYRQALGQGPEFLTYFNYEAQQDKSGLPNDRFSAERPEGSISTLTIQRTEQRDSAMYRCASSPESGGAQHFGDGTRLSIL.

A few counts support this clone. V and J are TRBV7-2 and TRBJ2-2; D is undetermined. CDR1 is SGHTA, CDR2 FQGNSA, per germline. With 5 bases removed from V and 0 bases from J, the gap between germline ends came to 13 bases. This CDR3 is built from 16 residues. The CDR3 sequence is CASSKTPAANTGELFF. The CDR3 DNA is TGTGCCAGCAGCAAAACCCCGGCGGCGAACACCGGGGAGCTGTTTTTT. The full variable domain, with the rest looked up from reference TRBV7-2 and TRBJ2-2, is GAGVSQSPSNKVTEKGKDVELRCDPISGHTALYWYRQSLGQGLEFLIYFQGNSAPDKSGLPSDRFSAERTGGSVSTLTIQRTQQEDSAVYLCASSKTPAANTGELFFGEGSRLTVL.